The T cell receptor (beta chain) described here comes from a study of T cell responses to AZD1222 COVID-19 vaccine. Concerning this clone itself: The same CDR3 arises from other DNA sequences in this sample as well.

The CDR3 covers 12 residues. V dropped 2 bases and J dropped 2 bases, with 4 bases sitting between them. Germline loops: CDR1 SGDLS, CDR2 YYNGEE. The protocol was immunoSEQ multiplex PCR, while the TCRdb copy is restricted to in-frame clones and leaves out a portion. Of some 87,000 clones listed, 91% were seen once; the top ten hold around 5.2%. The specimen comprised peripheral blood, sampled on day 0 of MenACWY control vaccination. The genes are TRBV9 and TRBJ1-2, with no clear D. This TCR came from an adult in good health. CDR3 residues: CASSVDNYGYTF. CDR3 DNA: TGTGCCAGCAGCGTCGACAACTATGGCTACACCTTC.